This TCR beta chain was observed in a study of cytotoxic CD8 clonotypes in ibrutinib-treated CLL. Study in general: Across the patients, around 10 were relapsed/refractory, under 16 treatment-naive and approximately 18 IGHV unmutated.

The CDR3 totals 14 residues. In germline, CDR1 is SSHAT, CDR2 FNYEAQ (reference sequence). Trimming removed 9 bases from V and 2 bases from J, with 15 bases in between. Study conclusions and caveats: For progressing versus sustained-remission patients, sampling times were not the same. Public clonotypes were rare and shrank or held steady on treatment.

Assay used: immunoSEQ multiplex PCR; TCRdb lists only in-frame clones, some missing. This table has 45,000 to 60,000 clones, 56% appearing once. Worth noting for this clone: Its specificity is not known.

The V and J genes are TRBV7-7 and TRBJ2-3; D gene ambiguous. The specimen was PBMCs, collected after 24 months of ibrutinib treatment. This clonotype originated in a human donor with chronic lymphocytic leukemia. CDR3 in DNA: TGTGCCAGTTCGCTAGGCCTGACCACAGATACGCAGTATTTT. Its protein is CASSLGLTTDTQYF.